Given below is one T cell receptor (beta chain) in context. A few counts support this clone. This clone's antigen is unknown. Within one base of it there is no much larger clone, and no base qualities were kept. TCRbeta CDR3 regions were amplified from genomic DNA by means of the immunoSEQ Assay, a bias-controlled multiplex PCR. From the authors' description of their analysis: Nucleated cell counts per sample were estimated from amplification of reference gene primers within the assay. Sequence reads were collapsed and filtered to measure the absolute abundance of every unique TCRbeta CDR3 rearrangement. For each sample, productive Simpson clonality was calculated as the square root of Simpson's diversity index across productive rearrangements. In TCRdb, the immuneACCESS table is reduced to in-frame sequences with V and J assigned. These tables do not hold every clone; where another copy was compared, an unresolved V gene accounts for under half, and the others remain unexplained. V and J calls and clone size are given by that table; D and trimming were obtained from the DNA. For this sample there are some 25,000 clones; approximately 90% appear just once. 32% of the sample comes from the top ten.

The record originates from a study of blood T cell repertoires in COVID-19 (dated by TCRdb to the early 2020s). About the investigation overall: The collaborator samples originated in the United States, Italy and Spain and spanned the acute and convalescent phases of COVID-19. The material from the prospective study consisted of cDNA or gDNA derived from T cells, B-cell-depleted T cells, or PBMCs. Deeply sampled blood TCRbeta repertoires from subjects exposed to, actively infected with, or recovered from COVID-19 were included in the dataset. Nearly every sample came with metadata listing a de-identified subject ID, COVID-19 status, age in years and sex. Where available, HLA class I and class II types were taken from metadata supplied by the sample provider and were not determined by assay-based typing. The repertoires were released in a freely available public database intended as a resource for research on the immune response to SARS-CoV-2. The samples were drawn from two sources: the first 160 participants of the ongoing ImmuneRACE study, and fewer than 1,500 subjects contributed by 6 global collaborators.

The research as a whole found: Clinical and demographic metadata were provided uncurated, with the amount varying by source and participant.

Trimming removed 3 bases from V and 5 bases from J, leaving 11 bases between the germline ends. The CDR3 runs 15 amino acids, cysteine and phenylalanine included. Of the read, only the CDR3 DNA is kept; its 45 bases are in frame from base 1. CDR1 is given as MGHRA and CDR2 as YSYEKL, both from the germline V gene. Each collaborating institution followed its own protocols to collect whole blood in K2EDTA tubes. For TCRbeta analysis, collaborators shipped samples as frozen whole blood, isolated PBMCs, or DNA extracted from either of those sample types. This sequence was found in a man between 65 and 85 years old with active COVID-19. Here the chain combines TRBV4-1 and TRBJ1-6; a confident D gene designation cannot be given. What was sequenced was peripheral blood. CDR3 protein: CASSHYGADNSPLHF. The DNA sequence is as follows: TGCGCCAGCAGCCACTACGGAGCTGATAATTCACCCCTCCACTTT.